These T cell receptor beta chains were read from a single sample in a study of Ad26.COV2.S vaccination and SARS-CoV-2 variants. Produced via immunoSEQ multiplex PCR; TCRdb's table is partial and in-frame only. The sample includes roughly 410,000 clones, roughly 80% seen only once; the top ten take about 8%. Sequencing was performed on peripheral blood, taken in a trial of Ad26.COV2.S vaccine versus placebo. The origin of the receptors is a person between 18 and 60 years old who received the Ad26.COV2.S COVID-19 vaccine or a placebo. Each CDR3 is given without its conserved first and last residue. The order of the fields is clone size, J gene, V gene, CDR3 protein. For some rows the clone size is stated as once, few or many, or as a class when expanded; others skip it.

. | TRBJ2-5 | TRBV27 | ASSTTVQETQY
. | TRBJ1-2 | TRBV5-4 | ASSPNRHLPGYT
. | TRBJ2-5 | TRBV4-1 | ASSRSGTRGTQY
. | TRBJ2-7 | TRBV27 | ASSLSSVTYEQY
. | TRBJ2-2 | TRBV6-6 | ASSYIRGQFSGELF
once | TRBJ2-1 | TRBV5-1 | ASRIGAGGRDEQF
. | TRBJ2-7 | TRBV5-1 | ASSLDLGSTYEQY
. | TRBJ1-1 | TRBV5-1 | ASSLNTEAF
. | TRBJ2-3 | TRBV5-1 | ASSLEGGPDTQY
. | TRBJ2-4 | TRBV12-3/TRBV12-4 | ASSFSSGNIQY
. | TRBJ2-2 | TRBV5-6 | ASSMGGFPTGELF
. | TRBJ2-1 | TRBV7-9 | ASSESPGYNEQF
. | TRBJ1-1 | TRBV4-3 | ASSQSLMTGLNTEAF
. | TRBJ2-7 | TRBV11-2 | ASSLVGGLPGHEQY
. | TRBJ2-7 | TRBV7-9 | ASSLTAGYEQY
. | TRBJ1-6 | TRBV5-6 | ASSPGVGYNSPLH
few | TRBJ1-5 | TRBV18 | ASSSLGANQPQH
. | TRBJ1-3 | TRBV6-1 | ASSEPGVGAGNTIY
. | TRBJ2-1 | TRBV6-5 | AIRDYTPGANEQF
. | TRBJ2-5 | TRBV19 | ATQDPRGPRETQY
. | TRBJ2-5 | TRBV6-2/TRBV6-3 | ASSPRGVERLQY
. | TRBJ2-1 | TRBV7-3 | ASSSLAGGHNEQF
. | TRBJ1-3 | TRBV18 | ASSPMQGAGNTIY
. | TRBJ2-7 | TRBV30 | AWSASGVYEQY
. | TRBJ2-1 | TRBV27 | ASSLRLSGSSYNEQF
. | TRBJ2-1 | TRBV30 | AWSLGLARFEQF
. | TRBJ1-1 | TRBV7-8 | ASSLGVTRGTEAF
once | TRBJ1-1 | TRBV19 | ASRVTGALNTEAF
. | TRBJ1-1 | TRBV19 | ASTMGVPREAF
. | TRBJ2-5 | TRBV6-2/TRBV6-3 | ASSYSWRYEAQY
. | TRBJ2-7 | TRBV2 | ASRRPAGAYEQY
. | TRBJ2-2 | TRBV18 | ASSPLGARGTGELF
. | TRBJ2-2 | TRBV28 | ASSSGGFTGELF
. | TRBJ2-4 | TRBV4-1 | ASSQVGSGLAKNIQY
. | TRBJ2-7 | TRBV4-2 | ASSQEQGKRGEQY
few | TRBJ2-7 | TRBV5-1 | ASSLTLDEQY
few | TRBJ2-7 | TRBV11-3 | ASPGQGFRNNAYEQY
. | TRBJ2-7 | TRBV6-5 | AARERKSSYEQY
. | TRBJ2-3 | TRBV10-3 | AISGTTQSTDTQY
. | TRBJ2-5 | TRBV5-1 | ASSLTGGRSETQY
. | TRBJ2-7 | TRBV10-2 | ASSPTSYEQY
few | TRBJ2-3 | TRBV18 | ASSQLPQTSGRRASGDTQY
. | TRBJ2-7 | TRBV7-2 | ASSLGAPYEQY
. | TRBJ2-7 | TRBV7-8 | ASSPGQGSGEQY
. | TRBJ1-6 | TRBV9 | ASSVESGGAYNSPLH
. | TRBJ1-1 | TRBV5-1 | ASSLDVGTEAF
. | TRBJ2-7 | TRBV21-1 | ASSKAGGVTYEQY
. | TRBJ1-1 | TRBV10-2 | ASKGTQGEEGAF
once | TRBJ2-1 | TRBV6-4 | ASSHGLDNGEQF
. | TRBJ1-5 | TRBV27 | ASSSPIRNQPQH
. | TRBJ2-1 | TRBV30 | AWRNPGLAVNEQF
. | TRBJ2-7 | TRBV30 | AWSVTGGYEQY
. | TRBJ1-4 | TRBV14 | ASSQLQGRREKLF